What follows are 29 T cell receptor beta chains derived from one specimen sequenced in a study of blood T cell repertoires in COVID-19. TCRdb keeps only in-frame clones here, not all; method: immunoSEQ multiplex PCR. Of some 500,000 clones listed, roughly nine tenths are singletons. The source material was peripheral blood. The receptors shown here come from a woman aged 45-60 years with COVID-19, enrolled during active disease.

The V and J genes are TRBV12-5 and TRBJ2-1; D might be TRBD2 (6 bases). V dropped 6 bases and J dropped 6 bases, with 15 bases sitting between them. Germline V gene lookup returns CDR1 LGHNT and CDR2 FRNRAP. This CDR3 spans 14 amino acids. The CDR3 region has the DNA TGTGCTAGTGGGCCGGGACTCCCCAGCAATGAGCAGTTCTTC. This sequence encodes CASGPGLPSNEQFF.

V gene TRBV7-9 combines with J gene TRBJ1-1; D gene unclear. The CDR3 spans 12 residues. V lost 5 bases and J lost 2, with 6 bases in between. Germline CDR1 SEHNR, CDR2 FQNEAQ (reference sequence). The CDR3 sequence is CASSRINTEAFF. The CDR3 DNA follows: TGTGCCAGCAGCCGTATCAACACTGAAGCTTTCTTT. Based on the CDR3 plus reference TRBV7-9 and TRBJ1-1, the full variable domain is DTGVSQNPRHKITKRGQNVTFRCDPISEHNRLYWYRQTLGQGPEFLTYFQNEAQLEKSRLLSDRFSAERPKGSFSTLEIQRTEQGDSAMYLCASSRINTEAFFGQGTRLTVV.

The V call is TRBV3-1 (or the pseudogene TRBV3-2), the J call TRBJ2-3; TRBD2 matches 9 bases. The CDR3 extends over 17 amino acids. With V trimmed by 3 bases and J by 4 bases, 11 bases remained unmatched. In germline, CDR1 is LGHDT, CDR2 YNNKEL (reference sequence). The DNA of the CDR3 is TGTGCCAGCAGCCAGCAGCCGGGACTAGCAGGTGCAGATACGCAGTATTTT. Translating gives CASSQQPGLAGADTQYF.

CDR3: CASSPVQGRETQYF. In DNA, the CDR3 is TGTGCCAGCTCACCAGTGCAGGGCCGAGAGACCCAGTACTTC. This sequence joins TRBV18 and TRBJ2-5; perhaps TRBD1 as D (5 bases). The germline V gene encodes CDR1 KGHSH and CDR2 LQKENI. Deletions cut 2 bases from V and 4 bases from J, with 11 bases between. The CDR3 loop spans 14 amino acids.

The chain employs TRBV3-1 (or the pseudogene TRBV3-2) and TRBJ1-2; D is unresolved. The length of the CDR3 is 16 residues. CDR1 is LGHDT and CDR2 is YNNKEL in the germline V gene (reference sequence). Trimming took 0 bases from V and 6 from J, leaving 17 bases between them. The chain's CDR3 is CASSQESRNHRNGYTF. CDR3 in DNA: TGTGCCAGCAGCCAAGAGTCCAGGAATCACAGAAATGGCTACACCTTC.

This clone was detected only once. CDR3 protein: CSVPGTGGTEAFF. In nucleotides, the CDR3 is TGCAGCGTTCCCGGGACAGGGGGGACTGAAGCTTTCTTT. The chain joins TRBV29-1 to TRBJ1-1; TRBD1 aligns across 11 bases. The CDR3 runs to 13 residues. Trimming removed 5 bases from V and 5 bases from J; junction bases left unmatched: 4. Germline-derived CDR1 and CDR2 are SQVTM and ANQGSEA.

This sequence joins TRBV11-2 and TRBJ2-7; TRBD2 matches at 11 bases. The CDR3 covers 15 residues. Unmatched junction bases numbered 4, after V lost 5 bases and J lost 1 base. Germline-derived CDR1 and CDR2 are SGHAT and FQNNGV. DNA of the CDR3: TGTGCCAGCAGCGCACGACTAGCGGGGTCCTACGAGCAGTACTTC. Its protein is CASSARLAGSYEQYF.

This clone was found once. The chain couples TRBV19 to TRBJ1-2; possible D gene TRBD1, 6 bases. Germline V CDR1 and CDR2: LNHDA, SQIVND (reference sequence). Trimming removed 5 bases at V and 3 bases at J, with 13 bases between. The CDR3 covers 14 residues. CDR3: CASSAWTDHYGYTF. The CDR3, as DNA: TGTGCCAGTAGTGCGTGGACAGACCACTATGGCTACACCTTC. The full variable domain, its missing parts supplied by reference TRBV19 and TRBJ1-2, is DGGITQSPKYLFRKEGQNVTLSCEQNLNHDAMYWYRQDPGQGLRLIYYSQIVNDFQKGDIAEGYSVSREKKESFPLTVTSAQKNPTAFYLCASSAWTDHYGYTFGSGTRLTVV.

V usage is TRBV5-1 and J usage is TRBJ1-3; 9 bases are a match to TRBD1. Unmatched junction bases numbered 12, after V lost 4 bases and J lost 1 base. The length of the CDR3 is 18 residues. CDR1 and CDR2 (germline): SGHRS, YFSETQ. CDR3 amino acids: CASSGGQGRVWSGNTIYF. In DNA form, the CDR3 reads TGCGCCAGCAGCGGGGGACAGGGCCGAGTGTGGTCTGGAAACACCATATATTTT.

The CDR3 loop is CATSRVAVYPDTQYF. DNA for the CDR3: TGTGCCACCAGCAGAGTGGCCGTGTATCCAGATACGCAGTATTTT. The chain is built from TRBV15 and TRBJ2-3; unclear D gene. Trimming took 1 base from V and 4 from J, leaving 12 bases between them. The CDR3 covers 15 residues. Germline V CDR1 and CDR2: LNHNV, YYDKDF (reference sequence).

The gene calls are TRBV6-2 or TRBV6-3 and TRBJ2-7, with a possible D match to TRBD2 (6 bases). CDR1 is MNHEY, CDR2 SVGEGT, per germline. The CDR3 length is 16 residues. Trimming removed 0 bases at V and 1 base at J, with 13 bases between. CDR3 DNA sequence: TGTGCCAGCAGTTACTCAGGGCGGGGCGCATCCTACGAGCAGTACTTC. Amino acids: CASSYSGRGASYEQYF.

The CDR3 loop reads CACRTGVDYGYTF. CDR3 coding DNA: TGTGCCTGCCGGACAGGGGTCGACTATGGCTACACCTTC. V is TRBV19 and J is TRBJ1-2; 9 bases are shared with TRBD1. Germline V lookup: CDR1 LNHDA, CDR2 SQIVND (reference sequence). V gave up 11 bases and J gave up 3 bases; unmatched junction bases: 7. This CDR3 contains 13 residues.

V gene TRBV20-1 combines with J gene TRBJ2-1; TRBD1 agrees at 8 bases. With V trimmed by 3 bases and J by 12 bases, 4 bases remained unmatched. This CDR3 region has 11 residues. CDR1 DFQATT and CDR2 SNEGSKA come from the germline V gene (reference sequence). CDR3 region: CSARAGQGQFF. The CDR3 DNA reads as TGCAGTGCTAGGGCTGGACAGGGGCAGTTCTTC.

The chain employs TRBV7-3 and TRBJ2-2, with D possibly being TRBD1 (6 bases). V lost 4 bases and J 1 base, leaving 7 bases between the germline ends. From germline, CDR1 is SGHTA and CDR2 FQGTGA. The CDR3 loop spans 14 amino acids. As DNA, the CDR3 is TGTGCCAGCAGCTCGACAGGGAACACCGGGGAGCTGTTTTTT. Translating gives CASSSTGNTGELFF.

The genes are TRBV5-5 and TRBJ2-7; 7 positions agree with TRBD1. CDR3 length: 14 residues. Per germline, CDR1 SGHKS and CDR2 YYEKEE (reference sequence). Trimming removed 0 bases from V and 3 bases from J; junction bases left unmatched: 3. Here the CDR3 reads CASSLDGQVYEQYF. The CDR3 bases are TGTGCCAGCAGCTTGGATGGACAGGTCTACGAGCAGTACTTC.

The chain is built from TRBV9 and TRBJ1-2; TRBD1 is a possible D gene (5 bases). In germline, CDR1 is SGDLS, CDR2 YYNGEE. Trimming cost V 6 bases and J 5 bases, with 17 bases left between them. This CDR3 is 14 amino acids long. In nucleotides, the CDR3 is TGTGCCAGCACCAACGGTGGGGGGTTTTATGGCTACACCTTC. This gives the protein CASTNGGGFYGYTF. Full variable domain (remainder filled in from reference TRBV9 and TRBJ1-2): DSGVTQTPKHLITATGQRVTLRCSPRSGDLSVYWYQQSLDQGLQFLIQYYNGEERAKGNILERFSAQQFPDLHSELNLSSLELGDSALYFCASTNGGGFYGYTFGSGTRLTVV.

The chain is built from TRBV28 and TRBJ1-4; D may be TRBD1 (6 bases). Trimming shortened V by 2 bases and J by 7 bases, and 14 bases separated the two germline ends. Germline V gene lookup returns CDR1 MDHEN and CDR2 SYDVKM. The CDR3 contains 15 residues. In DNA form, the CDR3 reads TGTGCCAGCAGTTTACCACAGGGATGGAGTGAAAAACTGTTTTTT. It specifies CASSLPQGWSEKLFF.

This clone was detected a few times. The V and J genes are TRBV2 and TRBJ1-1, with TRBD1 as a possible D gene (5 bases). In germline, CDR1 is SNHLY, CDR2 FYNNEI. The V end was cut by 2 bases, the J end by 0 bases, with 7 bases between. The CDR3 is made up of 14 amino acids. The CDR3: CASSEMDMNTEAFF. CDR3 DNA: TGTGCCAGCAGTGAAATGGACATGAACACTGAAGCTTTCTTT.

A word on this clone: The junction departs from germline at one end; a sequencing error may be responsible. Additional DNA sequences in this sample encode the identical CDR3. This chain joins TRBV10-3 and TRBJ1-1; no reliable D call. This CDR3 contains 15 residues. Looked up from germline, CDR1 is ENHRY and CDR2 is SYGVKD. DNA of the CDR3: TGCGCCATCAGTGAGTCGGAGGGAGTGCGCACTGAAGCTTTCTTT. Its protein is CAISESEGVRTEAFF.

This chain joins TRBV4-2 and TRBJ2-7, with 12 bases identical to TRBD2. CDR3 length equals 13 residues. The V gene's germline CDR1 is LGHNA and CDR2 YNFKEQ. V was clipped by 8 bases and J by 5 bases; unmatched bases: 4. This CDR3 reads CASESSGGDEQYF. The CDR3 DNA is TGTGCCAGCGAATCTAGCGGGGGGGACGAGCAGTACTTC.

The rearrangement joins TRBV9 to TRBJ2-7; 10 bases line up with TRBD2. CDR1 and CDR2 (germline): SGDLS, YYNGEE. The CDR3 totals 16 residues. Unmatched junction bases numbered 14, after V lost 4 bases and J lost 7 bases. The CDR3 here is CASSYLAGAATGEQYF. The DNA of the CDR3 is TGTGCCAGCAGCTACCTAGCGGGGGCCGCCACGGGGGAGCAGTACTTC.

This clone has only a few counts. The chain is built from TRBV11-1 and TRBJ2-7, with TRBD1 identical over 8 bases. The CDR3 sequence is 13 residues long. CDR1 and CDR2 (germline): SGHAT, FQDESV (reference sequence). With 5 bases clipped from V and 6 bases from J, the junction kept 6 bases outside the gene matches. CDR3 sequence: CASSIDRGGEQYF. CDR3 coding DNA: TGTGCCAGCAGCATCGACAGGGGCGGCGAGCAGTACTTC.

The rearrangement uses TRBV7-2 and TRBJ1-1; the D is unclear. CDR1 and CDR2 (germline): SGHTA, FQGNSA. V lost 4 bases and J lost 1, with 7 bases in between. The CDR3 covers 13 residues. For the CDR3, the DNA is TGTGCCAGCAGCTCCACTTGGAACACTGAAGCTTTCTTT. Its protein is CASSSTWNTEAFF.

This clone was counted once. The CDR3, as DNA: TGTGCCAGCAGGATCGACAGGATAGCCTACGAGCAGTACTTC. Translated: CASRIDRIAYEQYF. The chain links TRBV28 to TRBJ2-7; weak D call: TRBD1 (6 bases). Germline V gene data show CDR1 as MDHEN and CDR2 as SYDVKM. Trimming shortened V by 6 bases and J by 2 bases, and 14 bases separated the two germline ends. This CDR3 is built from 14 residues.

This clone appeared a single time. The chain has TRBV11-2 and TRBJ2-7; 14 bases align to TRBD2. The V gene end was trimmed by 5 bases and the J gene end by 3 bases; junction bases not matched to a gene: 3. CDR1 and CDR2 (germline): SGHAT, FQNNGV. This CDR3 region has 15 residues. The CDR3 DNA reads TGTGCCAGCAGCGTCGGACTAGCGGGGGGCTACGAGCAGTACTTC. Translated: CASSVGLAGGYEQYF. Full variable domain (outside the CDR3, taken from reference TRBV11-2 and TRBJ2-7): EAGVAQSPRYKIIEKRQSVAFWCNPISGHATLYWYQQILGQGPKLLIQFQNNGVVDDSQLPKDRFSAERLKGVDSTLKIQPAKLEDSAVYLCASSVGLAGGYEQYFGPGTRLTVT.

This chain uses TRBV29-1 with TRBJ1-1; 7 bases fit TRBD1. The CDR3 extends over 13 amino acids. Looked up from germline, CDR1 is SQVTM and CDR2 is ANQGSEA. The ends lost 4 bases at V and 0 bases at J; junction bases unmatched: 2. The CDR3 loop reads CSVGGTVNTEAFF. Here the CDR3 DNA reads TGCAGCGTTGGCGGGACAGTGAACACTGAAGCTTTCTTT.

This clone was seen only once. The V and J genes are TRBV2 and TRBJ1-5, with D unclear. Germline CDR1 and CDR2: SNHLY and FYNNEI. With 6 bases removed from V and 6 bases from J, the gap between germline ends came to 12 bases. This CDR3 is built from 13 residues. The CDR3 sequence: CASSPLIGQPQHF. The CDR3 region has the DNA TGTGCCAGCAGCCCCCTTATCGGTCAGCCCCAGCATTTT.

V and J are TRBV6-5 and TRBJ1-4; D not resolved. The CDR3 runs 14 residues. CDR1 and CDR2 (germline): MNHEY, SVGAGI. Trimming shortened V by 0 bases and J by 4 bases, and 6 bases separated the two germline ends. Here the CDR3 reads CASSYSADNEKLFF. CDR3 sequence (DNA): TGTGCCAGCAGTTACTCGGCTGATAATGAAAAACTGTTTTTT.

This chain links TRBV20-1 with TRBJ1-6, with TRBD1 identical over 11 bases. From germline, CDR1 is DFQATT and CDR2 SNEGSKA (reference sequence). V gave up 3 bases and J gave up 9 bases; unmatched junction bases: 4. The CDR3 is made up of 14 amino acids. Here the CDR3 reads CSASRTGGTSPLHF. In DNA form, the CDR3 reads TGCAGTGCTAGTCGGACAGGGGGCACTTCACCCCTCCACTTT.